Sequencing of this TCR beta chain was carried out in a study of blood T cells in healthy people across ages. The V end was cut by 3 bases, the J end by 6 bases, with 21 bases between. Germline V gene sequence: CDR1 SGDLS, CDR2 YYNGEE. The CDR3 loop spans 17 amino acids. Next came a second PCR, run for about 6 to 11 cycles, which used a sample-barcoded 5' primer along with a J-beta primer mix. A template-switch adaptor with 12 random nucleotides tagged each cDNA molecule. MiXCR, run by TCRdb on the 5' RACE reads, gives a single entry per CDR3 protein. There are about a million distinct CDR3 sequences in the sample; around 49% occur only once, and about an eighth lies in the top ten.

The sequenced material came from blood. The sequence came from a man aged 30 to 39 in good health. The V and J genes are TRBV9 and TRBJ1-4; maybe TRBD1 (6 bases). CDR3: CASSASNRDLGDEKLFF. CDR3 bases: TGTGCCAGCAGCGCCAGCAACAGGGACCTCGGCGATGAAAAACTGTTTTTT.